The 21 T cell receptor beta chains below all came from one sample that was sequenced in a study of blood T cell repertoires in COVID-19. Profiling relied on immunoSEQ multiplex PCR, and the TCRdb table lists in-frame clones only, not all of them. The sample gives over 90,000 clones, 70% to 90% of which show up once; 3% to 4.5% is in the top ten. The sample comprised peripheral blood. The receptors come from a woman aged 60 to 75 with acute or convalescent COVID-19.

This sequence joins TRBV6-5 and TRBJ2-1, with TRBD1 matching 10 bases. The V segment lost 7 bases and the J segment 7 bases; nucleotides outside the gene matches: 10. CDR1 and CDR2 from the germline V gene are MNHEY and SVGAGI. This CDR3 is built from 15 residues. CDR3 in DNA: TGTGCCAGCAAGGGATGGGACAGGGGTAATAATGAGCAGTTCTTC. Translated, it gives CASKGWDRGNNEQFF.

The chain employs TRBV5-1 and TRBJ2-1, with D possibly matching TRBD2 (7 bases). Germline V gene lookup returns CDR1 SGHRS and CDR2 YFSETQ. CDR3 size: 15 residues. V lost 7 bases and J 4 bases, leaving 18 bases between the germline ends. In nucleotides, the CDR3 is TGCGCCAGCGCCACTGGAGGGGGGGGGTACAATGAGCAGTTCTTC. Its protein is CASATGGGGYNEQFF. The entire variable domain, with the rest obtained from reference TRBV5-1 and TRBJ2-1, is as follows: KAGVTQTPRYLIKTRGQQVTLSCSPISGHRSVSWYQQTPGQGLQFLFEYFSETQRNKGNFPGRFSGRQFSNSRSEMNVSTLELGDSALYLCASATGGGGYNEQFFGPGTRLTVL.

The rearrangement links TRBV5-1 to TRBJ1-4; the D gene is possibly TRBD1 (6 bases). V was shortened by 4 bases and J by 7 bases, with 14 bases between the two germline ends. The CDR3 runs 14 residues. Germline V gives CDR1 SGHRS, CDR2 YFSETQ. In nucleotides, the CDR3 is TGCGCCAGCAGCCTGACGGGAGGGGGTGAAAAACTGTTTTTT. Protein product: CASSLTGGGEKLFF.

The J gene is TRBJ2-3, the V gene TRBV6-2 or TRBV6-3, with D possibly TRBD2 on 6 matching bases. The CDR3 has 15 residues. Germline loops: CDR1 MNHEY, CDR2 SVGEGT. With 1 base removed from V and 2 bases from J, the gap between germline ends came to 10 bases. The CDR3 loop is CASSYFGGNTDTQYF. The CDR3 nucleotides read TGTGCCAGCAGTTACTTTGGGGGGAACACAGATACGCAGTATTTT.

The gene calls are TRBV7-2 and TRBJ1-1, with 10 bases that match TRBD1. This CDR3 region has 15 residues. Per the germline V gene, CDR1 is SGHTA and CDR2 is FQGNSA. After removal of 8 bases from V and 2 bases from J, the junction contained 8 bases not matched to a gene. CDR3 DNA sequence: TGTGCCAGCGTCCGACAGGGGGCTATAAACACTGAAGCTTTCTTT. It encodes CASVRQGAINTEAFF.

The chain joins TRBV3-1 (or the pseudogene TRBV3-2) to TRBJ1-1, with 7 bases aligning to TRBD1. With 4 bases clipped from V and 1 base from J, the junction kept 9 bases outside the gene matches. The germline gives CDR1 LGHDT, CDR2 YNNKEL (reference sequence). The CDR3 contains 16 residues. The CDR3 sequence: CASSPHRGGWNTEAFF. DNA for the CDR3: TGTGCCAGCAGCCCCCACAGGGGAGGTTGGAACACTGAAGCTTTCTTT.

The chain uses TRBV10-3 and TRBJ1-5, with TRBD1 as a possible D gene (5 bases). The CDR3 consists of 16 residues. Germline CDR1 and CDR2: ENHRY and SYGVKD. V lost 4 bases and J 1 base, leaving 14 bases between the germline ends. The CDR3 DNA sequence: TGTGCCATCAGTGTAGATCAGGGAGGAAGCAATCAGCCCCAGCATTTT. This gives the protein CAISVDQGGSNQPQHF.

The genes are TRBV5-1 and TRBJ2-1; 7 nucleotides match TRBD2. CDR1 is SGHRS and CDR2 is YFSETQ in the germline V gene. V lost 4 bases to trimming and J lost 0 bases; unmatched junction nucleotides: 7. The CDR3 spans 16 residues. CDR3 loop: CASSGASGNSYNEQFF. DNA for the CDR3: TGCGCCAGCAGCGGGGCTAGCGGTAACTCCTACAATGAGCAGTTCTTC. The full variable domain, rest sourced from reference TRBV5-1 and TRBJ2-1, is KAGVTQTPRYLIKTRGQQVTLSCSPISGHRSVSWYQQTPGQGLQFLFEYFSETQRNKGNFPGRFSGRQFSNSRSEMNVSTLELGDSALYLCASSGASGNSYNEQFFGPGTRLTVL.

The rearrangement links TRBV29-1 to TRBJ2-1; D remains ambiguous. Germline V gene data show CDR1 as SQVTM and CDR2 as ANQGSEA. The CDR3 is made up of 13 amino acids. V was cut by 4 bases and J by 8 bases, with 15 bases left in between. The CDR3 DNA follows: TGCAGCGTTGCGCTAGATAGACGCGATGAGCAGTTCTTC. This translates into CSVALDRRDEQFF.

Comment on this clone: The sample holds other DNA sequences that translate to the same CDR3. This chain uses TRBV12-3 or TRBV12-4 with TRBJ1-5; D might be TRBD1 (6 bases). Trimming left V 6 bases short and J 7 bases short, with 13 bases between. CDR3 size: 13 residues. CDR3 amino acids: CASRTGFGQPQHF. As DNA, the CDR3 is TGTGCCAGCAGAACAGGGTTTGGCCAGCCCCAGCATTTT.

CDR3 sequence reads: CATGTGEGGYTF. For the CDR3, the DNA is TGTGCCACCGGGACAGGGGAGGGTGGCTACACCTTC. The rearrangement joins TRBV2 to TRBJ1-2, with 10 bases aligning to TRBD1. The junction had 6 bases not matched to a gene; V was cut back by 10 bases and J by 7 bases. Per the germline V gene, CDR1 is SNHLY and CDR2 is FYNNEI. CDR3 length equals 12 residues.

This chain connects TRBV18 to TRBJ1-2; tentatively, D is TRBD1 (6 bases). Between the trimmed V and J ends, which lost 8 bases and 3 bases, there was a span of 22 bases. The germline V gene encodes CDR1 KGHSH and CDR2 LQKENI. There are 16 residues in the CDR3. CDR3 protein: CASIGVGGQTDYGYTF. DNA of the CDR3: TGTGCCAGCATAGGAGTAGGGGGACAAACTGACTATGGCTACACCTTC.

The genes are TRBV9 and TRBJ1-5; D is undetermined. Trimming removed 3 bases from V and 7 bases from J, with 11 bases in between. Germline-derived CDR1 and CDR2 are SGDLS and YYNGEE. This CDR3 has 13 amino acids. The DNA of the CDR3 is TGTGCCAGCAGCGCAGGATCGGGGCAGCCCCAGCATTTT. Residues: CASSAGSGQPQHF.

The chain links TRBV20-1 to TRBJ1-2; possibly TRBD1 for D (6 bases). The germline CDR1 and CDR2 sequences are DFQATT and SNEGSKA (reference sequence). The V and J ends lost 5 bases and 4 bases respectively, with 8 bases between them. CDR3 length equals 11 residues. For the CDR3, the DNA is TGCAGTGCTGGGGACATCTATGGCTACACCTTC. Amino acid sequence: CSAGDIYGYTF.

This clone showed up just a few times. The J gene is TRBJ1-3, the V gene TRBV30; D gene unclear. From germline, CDR1 is GTSNPN and CDR2 SVGIG (reference sequence). Trimming removed 4 bases at V and 0 bases at J, with 4 bases between. The CDR3 spans 12 residues. CDR3 sequence: CAWTNSGNTIYF. The CDR3 region has the DNA TGTGCCTGGACCAACTCTGGAAACACCATATATTTT.

The CDR3 sequence: CASSPSGTDTQYF. Written as DNA, the CDR3 is TGTGCCAGCAGTCCTTCCGGGACAGATACGCAGTATTTT. V and J are TRBV3-1 (or the pseudogene TRBV3-2) and TRBJ2-3; D gene unclear. The germline V gene has CDR1 LGHDT and CDR2 YNNKEL (reference sequence). The ends were cut back, 6 bases at V and 3 bases at J, with 10 bases in the middle. CDR3 length: 13 amino acids.

The chain couples TRBV19 to TRBJ2-1; 13 nucleotides match TRBD2. CDR3 length: 16 amino acids. In germline, CDR1 is LNHDA, CDR2 SQIVND (reference sequence). Trimming at V came to 6 bases and at J to 4 bases, leaving 6 bases not matched to a gene. The CDR3 loop reads CASSTWGLAGYNEQFF. For the CDR3, the DNA is TGTGCCAGTAGCACCTGGGGACTAGCGGGGTACAATGAGCAGTTCTTC. Full variable domain (missing parts from reference TRBV19 and TRBJ2-1): DGGITQSPKYLFRKEGQNVTLSCEQNLNHDAMYWYRQDPGQGLRLIYYSQIVNDFQKGDIAEGYSVSREKKESFPLTVTSAQKNPTAFYLCASSTWGLAGYNEQFFGPGTRLTVL.

CDR3 residues: CASSPIVILTGNGNTIYF. The CDR3 coding sequence is TGTGCCAGCTCACCGATTGTGATTCTGACAGGGAACGGAAACACCATATATTTT. The chain has TRBV18 and TRBJ1-3, with 7 bases matching TRBD1. Germline-derived CDR1 and CDR2 are KGHSH and LQKENI. Germline trimming cut 3 bases from V and 4 bases from J; bases unmatched to any gene: 15. The CDR3 runs 18 residues.

This chain connects TRBV5-1 to TRBJ2-5; D is perhaps TRBD1 or TRBD2 (11 bases each). This CDR3 has 20 residues. Trimming shortened V by 3 bases and J by 5 bases, and 32 bases separated the two germline ends. Germline assignment: CDR1 SGHRS and CDR2 YFSETQ. CDR3 bases: TGCGCCAGCAGCTCGTACCGGGACAGGGGGTCGCTAGCGGGAGGTGAGACCCAGTACTTC. This encodes CASSSYRDRGSLAGGETQYF.

The rearrangement joins TRBV6-5 to TRBJ1-2, with TRBD1 as a possible D gene (5 bases). V lost 6 bases, J lost 3 bases, and 11 bases lay in between. Germline CDR1 MNHEY, CDR2 SVGAGI. The CDR3 runs to 13 residues. The DNA for the CDR3 is TGTGCCAGCAGGGCTTCGGGGGACTATGGCTACACCTTC. Translation: CASRASGDYGYTF.

This sequence joins TRBV28 and TRBJ1-5; D gene uncertain. Trimming took off 2 bases at V and 4 bases at J, with 9 bases between the two ends. The CDR3 sequence is 14 residues long. The germline V gene encodes CDR1 MDHEN and CDR2 SYDVKM. CDR3 sequence reads: CASSLRGMNQPQHF. CDR3 sequence (DNA): TGTGCCAGCAGTTTAAGAGGGATGAATCAGCCCCAGCATTTT.